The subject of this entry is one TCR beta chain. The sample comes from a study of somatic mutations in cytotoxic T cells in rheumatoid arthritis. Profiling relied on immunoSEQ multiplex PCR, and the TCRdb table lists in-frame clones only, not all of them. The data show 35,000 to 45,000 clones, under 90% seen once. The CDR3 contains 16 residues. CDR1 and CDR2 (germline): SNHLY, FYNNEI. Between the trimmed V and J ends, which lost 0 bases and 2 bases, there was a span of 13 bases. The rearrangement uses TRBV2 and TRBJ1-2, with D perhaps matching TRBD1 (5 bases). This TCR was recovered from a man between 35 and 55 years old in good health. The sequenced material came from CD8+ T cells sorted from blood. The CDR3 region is CASSEAKGTGNYGYTF. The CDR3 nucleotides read TGTGCCAGCAGTGAAGCAAAAGGGACGGGCAACTATGGCTACACCTTC.